The sequence of this TCR beta chain was determined in a study of T-cell memory formation after mild COVID-19. Study background: TCR clusters were largely donor specific.

This clonotype appeared a few times. Its target is not known. TCRdb reprocessed the 5' RACE reads with MiXCR, giving one entry per CDR3 protein. The sample lists about 500,000 distinct CDR3 sequences; about 20% were seen once. The CDR3 is made up of 13 amino acids. In germline, CDR1 is SGHDT, CDR2 YYEEEE. V was pared by 2 bases and J by 3 bases, with 9 bases between. Whole-study findings and limits: Contracting CD4+ clones lay largely in CM and EM, with CD8+ ones residing in EMRA.

Sample: PBMCs or a T cell subset sorted from them (not recorded which). The genes are TRBV5-6 and TRBJ2-7, with a weak D call TRBD1 (6 bases). The clonotype comes from an adult woman who had mild COVID-19 (a few samples of this study predate the infection). Cell type and time point are not known. The CDR3 DNA reads TGTGCCAGCAGCTTAGACAGGATCTACGAGCAGTACTTC. It translates to CASSLDRIYEQYF.